What follows are 13 T cell receptor beta chains derived from one specimen sequenced in a study of OX40 agonist ivuxolimab in advanced cancers. Profiling relied on immunoSEQ multiplex PCR, and the TCRdb table lists in-frame clones only, not all of them. The table includes some 95,000 clones, about nine tenths detected once. Material: CD4+ or CD8+ T cells sorted from blood, obtained in a trial of the OX40 agonist ivuxolimab. These receptors were obtained from an adult with an advanced solid tumor such as melanoma, head and neck, liver or kidney cancer.

The chain joins TRBV19 to TRBJ1-6, with D possibly TRBD1 on 5 matching bases. CDR1 is LNHDA, CDR2 SQIVND, per germline (reference sequence). Trimming cost V 7 bases and J 9 bases, with 16 bases left between them. There are 14 residues in the CDR3. The CDR3 protein is CASIGDGGRSPLHF. The CDR3 bases are TGTGCCAGTATCGGGGATGGGGGACGTTCACCCCTCCACTTT.

The V and J genes are TRBV14 and TRBJ2-3; no clear D. The CDR3 extends over 13 amino acids. Deletions cut 0 bases from V and 7 bases from J, with 8 bases between. Per the germline V gene, CDR1 is SGHDN and CDR2 is FVKESK. CDR3 protein: CASSQDRPNTQYF. In DNA form, the CDR3 reads TGTGCCAGCAGCCAAGACCGACCTAATACGCAGTATTTT.

This clone was counted a single time. This chain connects TRBV30 to TRBJ1-3; TRBD1 matches 9 bases. Germline V CDR1 and CDR2: GTSNPN, SVGIG (reference sequence). The CDR3 has 18 amino acids. The V and J ends lost 2 bases and 4 bases, in that order; junction bases with no gene match: 15. The CDR3 DNA sequence: TGTGCCTGGAGTCCCAAACCCCGGGACAGGGTGTGGGGAAACACCATATATTTT. Amino acid sequence: CAWSPKPRDRVWGNTIYF. The whole variable domain, filled in from reference TRBV30 and TRBJ1-3, reads SQTIHQWPATLVQPVGSPLSLECTVEGTSNPNLYWYRQAAGRGLQLLFYSVGIGQISSEVPQNLSASRPQDRQFILSSKKLLLSDSGFYLCAWSPKPRDRVWGNTIYFGEGSWLTVV.

The chain combines TRBV6-5 with TRBJ1-1, with D tentatively TRBD1 (6 bases). The length of the CDR3 is 12 residues. CDR1 is MNHEY and CDR2 is SVGAGI in the germline V gene. V lost 8 bases, J lost 1 base, and 8 bases lay in between. CDR3 residues: CASGQPNTEAFF. CDR3 DNA sequence: TGTGCCAGCGGACAGCCGAACACTGAAGCTTTCTTT.

The chain is built from TRBV6-5 and TRBJ2-1, with D possibly TRBD2 on 6 matching bases. V was trimmed by 10 bases and J by 1 base, leaving 17 bases between them. Germline V CDR1 and CDR2: MNHEY, SVGAGI. The CDR3 totals 15 residues. The CDR3 sequence is CATLGGGKSYNEQFF. The DNA for the CDR3 is TGTGCCACCCTCGGTGGCGGGAAATCCTACAATGAGCAGTTCTTC.

A word on this clone: The same CDR3 also results from other DNA sequences found in this sample. The chain combines TRBV11-3 with TRBJ2-2; possibly TRBD1 for D (6 bases). The V end lost 5 bases, the J end lost 7 bases, and 8 bases lay between the germline ends. CDR1 is SGHNT and CDR2 is YENEEA in the germline V gene. The CDR3 runs to 12 residues. CDR3 in DNA: TGTGCCAGCAGCCTGGACAGCGGGGAGCTGTTTTTT. This encodes CASSLDSGELFF.

The chain has TRBV28 and TRBJ1-4, with a tentative D call TRBD1 (6 bases). Germline values: CDR1 MDHEN, CDR2 SYDVKM. Trimming removed 6 bases at V and 8 bases at J, with 13 bases between. The CDR3 runs to 13 residues. CDR3 sequence reads: CASSTRQVEKLFF. CDR3 in DNA: TGTGCCAGCAGCACTCGACAGGTAGAAAAACTGTTTTTT.

The chain has TRBV6-1 and TRBJ1-1, with a weak D call TRBD1 (6 bases). From germline, CDR1 is MNHNS and CDR2 SASEGT. V lost 7 bases and J 7 bases, leaving 19 bases between the germline ends. This CDR3 is 14 amino acids long. CDR3 amino acids: CASIEGGTRYEAFF. CDR3 sequence (DNA): TGTGCCAGCATTGAGGGGGGGACAAGATATGAAGCTTTCTTT.

This sequence joins TRBV5-8 and TRBJ2-1; 10 nucleotides align to TRBD2. The CDR3 sequence is 15 residues long. Germline CDR1 SGHTS, CDR2 YDEGEE. Germline trimming cut 3 bases from V and 4 bases from J; bases unmatched to any gene: 4. CDR3 DNA sequence: TGTGCCAGCAGCTCCGGACTAGCGGAATACAATGAGCAGTTCTTC. Protein: CASSSGLAEYNEQFF. The whole variable domain, filled in from reference TRBV5-8 and TRBJ2-1, reads EAGVTQSPTHLIKTRGQQATLRCSPISGHTSVYWYQQALGLGLQFLLWYDEGEERNRGNFPPRFSGRQFPNYSSELNVNALELEDSALYLCASSSGLAEYNEQFFGPGTRLTVL.

This chain joins TRBV29-1 and TRBJ2-1, with D perhaps assigned TRBD1 or TRBD2 (6 bases each). Germline loops: CDR1 SQVTM, CDR2 ANQGSEA. The CDR3 is 14 amino acids. Trimming removed 0 bases from V and 15 bases from J, with 21 bases in between. CDR3 in DNA: TGCAGCGTTGAAGATGCGGGACACGCCATCCACGGGTTCTTC. This gives the protein CSVEDAGHAIHGFF.

The V gene is TRBV9, the J gene TRBJ2-2; D is tentatively TRBD1 or TRBD2 (5 bases each). The germline gives CDR1 SGDLS, CDR2 YYNGEE. V gave up 0 bases and J gave up 7 bases, with 13 bases separating them. The CDR3 is 15 residues long. The CDR3 DNA reads TGTGCCAGCAGCGTAGACGTACGTGGGGGCGGGGAGCTGTTTTTT. Its protein is CASSVDVRGGGELFF.

V gene TRBV25-1 combines with J gene TRBJ2-1; TRBD2 might be the D (6 bases). Germline CDR1 is MGHDK and CDR2 is SYGVNS. The V end lost 3 bases, the J end lost 0 bases, and 15 bases lay between the germline ends. The CDR3 covers 17 residues. The CDR3 sequence is CASSDGTSYSSYNEQFF. CDR3 nucleotides: TGTGCCAGCAGTGATGGGACTTCCTATAGCTCCTACAATGAGCAGTTCTTC.

The rearrangement links TRBV4-3 to TRBJ2-5, with TRBD1 as a possible D gene (6 bases). V was cut by 8 bases and J by 0 bases, with 16 bases left in between. Germline V gene lookup returns CDR1 LGHNA and CDR2 YSLEER. The CDR3 has 15 amino acids. The CDR3 DNA is TGCGCCAGCGGACAACAACAGGGTCACCAAGAGACCCAGTACTTC. Amino acids: CASGQQQGHQETQYF.